Listed below are T cell receptor beta chains from one sample, sequenced in a study of blood T cell repertoires in COVID-19. TCRdb's copy holds only in-frame clones and misses some; the assay was immunoSEQ multiplex PCR. The sample carries approximately 170,000 clones, roughly 84% recorded once. The sample was PBMCs or T cells enriched from blood (not recorded which). The source is a woman aged 50 to 65 who had recovered from COVID-19. The CDR3 runs from the conserved cysteine through the conserved F or W.

v_gene: TRBV6-5
j_gene: TRBJ2-7
CDR3aa: CASSYSGPGVYEQYF

v_gene: TRBV3-1/TRBV3-2
j_gene: TRBJ1-6
CDR3aa: CASSRRTVNNSPLHF

v_gene: TRBV7-8
j_gene: TRBJ2-1
CDR3aa: CASSLEPPVGLRNEQFF

v_gene: TRBV6-5
j_gene: TRBJ1-2
CDR3aa: CASSLSDRGRSYTF

v_gene: TRBV7-2
j_gene: TRBJ2-2
CDR3aa: CASSLARSGGAGELFF

v_gene: TRBV19
j_gene: TRBJ2-3
CDR3aa: CASSIGGLGPTDTQYF

v_gene: TRBV14
j_gene: TRBJ1-1
CDR3aa: CASSLRGGNTEAFF

v_gene: TRBV4-3
j_gene: TRBJ1-1
CDR3aa: CASSQDRGQLNTEAFF

v_gene: TRBV6-5
j_gene: TRBJ1-6
CDR3aa: CASSYSMRGNNSPLHF

v_gene: TRBV28
j_gene: TRBJ2-1
CDR3aa: CASSSRLRGNEQFF

v_gene: TRBV28
j_gene: TRBJ2-5
CDR3aa: CASSGNRGRETQYF